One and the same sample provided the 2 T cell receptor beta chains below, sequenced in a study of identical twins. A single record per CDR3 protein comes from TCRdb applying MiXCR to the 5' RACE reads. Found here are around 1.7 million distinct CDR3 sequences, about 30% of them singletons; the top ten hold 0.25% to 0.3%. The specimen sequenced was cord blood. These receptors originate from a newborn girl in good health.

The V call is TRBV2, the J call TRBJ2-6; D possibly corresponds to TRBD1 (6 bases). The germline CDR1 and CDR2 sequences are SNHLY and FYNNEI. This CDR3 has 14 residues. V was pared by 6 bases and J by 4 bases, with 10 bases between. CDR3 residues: CASRPGEGANVLTF. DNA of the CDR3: TGTGCCAGCAGACCAGGGGAAGGGGCCAACGTCCTGACTTTC.

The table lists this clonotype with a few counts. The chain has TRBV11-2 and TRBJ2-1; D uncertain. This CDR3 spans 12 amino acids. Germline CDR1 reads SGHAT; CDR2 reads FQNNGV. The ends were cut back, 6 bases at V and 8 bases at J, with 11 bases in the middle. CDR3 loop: CASRDGPDEQFF. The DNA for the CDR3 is TGTGCCAGCAGAGATGGGCCCGATGAGCAGTTCTTC.